This TCR beta chain was obtained from a study of blood T cells in healthy people across ages. Germline V CDR1 and CDR2: MNHEY, SVGEGT. This CDR3 has 14 amino acids. Together with a sample-barcoded 5' primer, a J-beta primer mix was included in a second PCR lasting roughly 6 to 12 cycles. TCRdb re-called the 5' RACE reads with MiXCR, one entry per CDR3 protein. The table shows about 650,000 distinct CDR3 sequences, with 32% occurring only once. On this clonotype itself: This sequence may be a read error, since a much larger clone differs from it by one base.

The clonotype originates from a woman aged 80 or over in good health. V is TRBV6-2 or TRBV6-3 and J is TRBJ1-2; 7 bases match TRBD1. Sequenced: blood. The CDR3 protein is CACSYSGQIRGYTF. The CDR3 bases are TGTGCCTGCAGTTACTCGGGACAGATCCGTGGCTACACCTTC.